These T cell receptor beta chains were read from a single sample in a study of blood T cell repertoires in COVID-19. Profiling relied on immunoSEQ multiplex PCR, and the TCRdb table lists in-frame clones only, not all of them. The sample lists tens of thousands of clones, more than 70% occurring once. The source material was peripheral blood. Receptors were obtained from a woman between 45 and 65 years old with active or convalescent COVID-19. CDR3s include the opening cysteine and the closing phenylalanine or tryptophan. The D gene is left open where the match is weak. Size is stated for part of the rows, as once, few or many counts, or as a class when the clone is expanded.

d_gene	abundance	j_gene	v_gene	CDR3nt	CDR3aa
TRBD1	.	TRBJ2-2	TRBV9	TGTGCCAGCAGCGTTCGGACAGGGCGACCGAACACCGGGGAGCTGTTTTTT	CASSVRTGRPNTGELFF
.	.	TRBJ1-1	TRBV7-9	TGTGCCAGCAGCTTAGCGGAGGGTAGGGAGACTGAAGCTTTCTTT	CASSLAEGRETEAFF
TRBD2	.	TRBJ2-1	TRBV4-2	TGTGCCAGCAGCAAGGGGACTAGCGGGAGGCGCAATGAGCAGTTCTTC	CASSKGTSGRRNEQFF
.	.	TRBJ2-7	TRBV7-8	TGTGCCAGCAGCTCACCGGGACAATGGAGCTCCTACGAGCAGTACTTC	CASSSPGQWSSYEQYF
.	.	TRBJ2-1	TRBV6-6	TGTGCCAGCAGTCAGCTAGGTAATGAGCAGTTCTTC	CASSQLGNEQFF
TRBD1	.	TRBJ2-1	TRBV5-6	TGTGCCAGCAGCTGGGGGACAGGTAGGCATGAGCAGTTCTTC	CASSWGTGRHEQFF
.	.	TRBJ2-3	TRBV6-5	TGTGCCAGCAGTTACCCGACAGGCCCGGAGCCAGATACGCAGTATTTT	CASSYPTGPEPDTQYF
TRBD2	.	TRBJ2-1	TRBV5-5	TGTGCCAGCAGCTCCCTAAGAAGCGGGAGAAATGAGCAGTTCTTC	CASSSLRSGRNEQFF
TRBD2	once	TRBJ2-7	TRBV3-1/TRBV3-2	TGTGCCAGCAGCCAAGCTGGACTAGCGGGAGGCTACGAGCAGTACTTC	CASSQAGLAGGYEQYF
.	few	TRBJ1-5	TRBV6-5	TGTGCCAGCAGTTACTCCATCAATCAGCCCCAGCATTTT	CASSYSINQPQHF
TRBD1	.	TRBJ1-2	TRBV9	TGTGCCAGCAGCGTAGGGGACAGGGTTTTTAACTATGGCTACACCTTC	CASSVGDRVFNYGYTF
TRBD2	.	TRBJ2-2	TRBV7-6	TGTGCCAGCGCGTACTCTAGCGGGAGTTACACCGGGGAGCTGTTTTTT	CASAYSSGSYTGELFF
TRBD1	few	TRBJ1-2	TRBV27	TGTGCCAGCAGTGACAGAAGCAGGGGGCCGAACTATGGCTACACCTTC	CASSDRSRGPNYGYTF
.	.	TRBJ1-1	TRBV2	TGTGCCAGCAGTCCTAGGCGGAGGGTGACTGAAGCTTTCTTT	CASSPRRRVTEAFF
.	.	TRBJ1-1	TRBV12-3/TRBV12-4	TGTGCCAGCAGCAAGACAGGAGCTGAAGCTTTCTTT	CASSKTGAEAFF
TRBD1	.	TRBJ1-1	TRBV4-2	TGTGCCAGCAGCCAAGCGGACAGGGGCACTGAAGCTTTCTTT	CASSQADRGTEAFF
.	.	TRBJ2-5	TRBV20-1	TGCAGTGCTCCGACACCTACCCAGTACTTC	CSAPTPTQYF
.	.	TRBJ1-1	TRBV28	TGTGCCAGCAGTTTGAGACAGACCAACACTGAAGCTTTCTTT	CASSLRQTNTEAFF
.	.	TRBJ1-2	TRBV25-1	TGTGCCACGGCTTTCGGGGGTCTTGGCTATGGCTACACCTTC	CATAFGGLGYGYTF
.	once	TRBJ2-1	TRBV7-9	TGTGCCAGCGGGAGAGCGGGCAGAGACAATGAGCAGTTCTTC	CASGRAGRDNEQFF
.	.	TRBJ2-5	TRBV29-1	TGCAGCGTGACGGAGGGCCCCCAAGAGACCCAGTACTTC	CSVTEGPQETQYF
TRBD2	.	TRBJ2-1	TRBV19	TGTGCCAGTAGTAGGGGTCCCCATTCTAGCGGACTCAATGAGCAGTTCTTC	CASSRGPHSSGLNEQFF
TRBD1	.	TRBJ1-1	TRBV28	TGTGCCAGCAGGCAAGCGGGACAGGGCGGCACTGAAGCTTTCTTT	CASRQAGQGGTEAFF
TRBD1	.	TRBJ2-4	TRBV6-2/TRBV6-3	TGTGCCAGCAGTAGCTGGACAGGGGCGGCTCAAAACATTCAGTACTTC	CASSSWTGAAQNIQYF
.	.	TRBJ2-5	TRBV6-5	TGTGCCAGCAGTTACAACCCCCCGGGGGGCGCGGAGACCCAGTACTTC	CASSYNPPGGAETQYF
TRBD1	once	TRBJ2-3	TRBV7-3	TGTGCCAGCAGCTCAGGGGGATACACAGATACGCAGTATTTT	CASSSGGYTDTQYF
.	.	TRBJ1-1	TRBV11-2	TGTGCCAGCAGCCTACAGGGACGGGTTGACACTGAAGCTTTCTTT	CASSLQGRVDTEAFF
.	once	TRBJ2-1	TRBV7-3	TGTGCCAGCAGCTTTACAGGGTACAATGAGCAGTTCTTC	CASSFTGYNEQFF
TRBD1	.	TRBJ1-2	TRBV14	TGTGCCAGCAGCCAAGACTTAGACAGGGGCGACTATGGCTACACCTTC	CASSQDLDRGDYGYTF
TRBD2	.	TRBJ2-3	TRBV7-9	TGTGCCAGCAGCTTAGGGCTAGCGGGGACCCCGTACACAGATACGCAGTATTTT	CASSLGLAGTPYTDTQYF
.	.	TRBJ2-3	TRBV9	TGTGCCAGCAGCGTCCGGCAGGGACTCACAGATACGCAGTATTTT	CASSVRQGLTDTQYF
TRBD2	.	TRBJ2-2	TRBV24-1	TGTGCCACCAGTGAAAACGGACTAGCACAGAACACCGGGGAGCTGTTTTTT	CATSENGLAQNTGELFF
.	.	TRBJ2-7	TRBV5-4	TGTGCCAGCAGCTTGGAGGCCGGGGGCTACGAGCAGTACTTC	CASSLEAGGYEQYF
TRBD1	once	TRBJ2-7	TRBV4-1	TGCGCCAGCAGCCAGATGGGACAGGGGGGTAGGGAGCAGTACTTC	CASSQMGQGGREQYF
TRBD1	.	TRBJ1-2	TRBV5-4	TGTGCCAGCACGCCCGGGACAGGGAAAGGCTACACCTTC	CASTPGTGKGYTF
TRBD1	.	TRBJ1-1	TRBV2	TGTGCCAGTTCCGGGACAGGAATTGAAGCTTTCTTT	CASSGTGIEAFF
TRBD2	.	TRBJ2-3	TRBV6-5	TGTGCCAGTCTCGAACTAGCGGGATTCGCAGATACGCAGTATTTT	CASLELAGFADTQYF
.	few	TRBJ2-1	TRBV2	TGTGCCAGCAGTGAGGAGGACTTGGGCAATGAGCAGTTCTTC	CASSEEDLGNEQFF
TRBD1	.	TRBJ2-2	TRBV19	TGTGCCAGCGACAGGGGGCTCGTCGGGGAGCTGTTTTTT	CASDRGLVGELFF
TRBD2	.	TRBJ2-1	TRBV27	TGTGCCAGCATAGCGGCTAGCGGGAATGAGCAGTTCTTC	CASIAASGNEQFF
.	.	TRBJ1-5	TRBV28	TGTGCCAGCATAAACCCGGGGAGGTGGCCTCAGCCCCAGCATTTT	CASINPGRWPQPQHF
.	.	TRBJ1-1	TRBV5-6	TGTGCCAGCAGCATCTCAGGGAATGAAGCTTTCTTT	CASSISGNEAFF
.	.	TRBJ2-7	TRBV5-6	TGTGCCAGCAGCTGGGGGGTCGAGCAGTACTTC	CASSWGVEQYF
TRBD2	.	TRBJ2-5	TRBV3-1/TRBV3-2	TGTGCCAGCAGCCAAGACGTACTAGCGAAAGAGACCCAGTACTTC	CASSQDVLAKETQYF
.	.	TRBJ1-1	TRBV12-3/TRBV12-4	TGTGCCAGCATTCAGAACACTGAAGCTTTCTTT	CASIQNTEAFF